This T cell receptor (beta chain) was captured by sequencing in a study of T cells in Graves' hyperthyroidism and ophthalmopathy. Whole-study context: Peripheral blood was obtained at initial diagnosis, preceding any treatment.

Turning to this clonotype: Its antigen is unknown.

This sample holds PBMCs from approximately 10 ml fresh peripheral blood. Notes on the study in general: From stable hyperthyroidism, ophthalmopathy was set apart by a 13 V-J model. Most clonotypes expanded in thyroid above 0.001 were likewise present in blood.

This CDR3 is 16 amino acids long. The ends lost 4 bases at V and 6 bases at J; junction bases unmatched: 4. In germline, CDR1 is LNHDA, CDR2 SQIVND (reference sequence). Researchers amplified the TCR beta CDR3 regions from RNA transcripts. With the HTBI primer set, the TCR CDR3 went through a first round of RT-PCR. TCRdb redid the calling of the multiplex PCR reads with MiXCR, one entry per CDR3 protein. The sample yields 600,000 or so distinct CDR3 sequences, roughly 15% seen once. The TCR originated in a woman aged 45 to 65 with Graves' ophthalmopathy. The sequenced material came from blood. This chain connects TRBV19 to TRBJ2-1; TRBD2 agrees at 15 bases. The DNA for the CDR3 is TGTGCCAGTAGTAAGAGGACTAGCGGGAGGGCCAATGAGCAGTTCTTC. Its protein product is CASSKRTSGRANEQFF.